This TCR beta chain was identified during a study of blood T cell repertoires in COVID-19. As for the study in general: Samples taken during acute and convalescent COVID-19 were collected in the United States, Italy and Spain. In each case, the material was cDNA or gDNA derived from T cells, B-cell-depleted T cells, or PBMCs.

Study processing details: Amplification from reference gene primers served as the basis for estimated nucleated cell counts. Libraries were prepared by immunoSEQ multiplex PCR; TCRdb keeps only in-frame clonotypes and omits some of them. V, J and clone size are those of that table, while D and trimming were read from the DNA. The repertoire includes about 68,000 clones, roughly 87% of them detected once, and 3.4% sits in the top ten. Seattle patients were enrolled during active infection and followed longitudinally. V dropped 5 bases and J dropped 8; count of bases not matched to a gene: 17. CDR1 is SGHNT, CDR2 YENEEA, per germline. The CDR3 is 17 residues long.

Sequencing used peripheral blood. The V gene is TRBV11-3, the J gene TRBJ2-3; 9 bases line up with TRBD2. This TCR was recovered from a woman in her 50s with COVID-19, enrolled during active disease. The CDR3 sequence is CASSRTRGTSSGGTQYF. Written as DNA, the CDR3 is TGTGCCAGCAGCCGAACCCGTGGGACTAGCAGTGGGGGTACGCAGTATTTT.